These 13 T cell receptor beta chains share one sample of origin, sequenced in a study of spatial heterogeneity in lung cancer. Time point here: sample taken at primary tumor resection. TCRdb redid the calling of the 5' RACE reads with MiXCR, one entry per CDR3 protein. The sample lists 2,500 to 3,500 distinct CDR3 sequences, about 10% occurring once. These receptors have no identified antigens. Study results and caveats: Mutation counts in tumors were tracked by counts of expanded intratumoral alpha and beta TCRs.

The sequencing used lung tumor tissue, collected at surgery. The origin of the receptors is a male donor with early-stage non-small cell lung cancer.

This clonotype is labeled medium-sized. A library made for alpha chains picked up this beta chain off target, so its size means little. The chain combines TRBV12-3 or TRBV12-4 with TRBJ2-5; 7 bases are shared with TRBD1. V trimming: 5 bases; J trimming: 5 bases; junction bases outside the gene matches: 5. There are 13 residues in the CDR3. The CDR3 sequence is CASSPTGWETQYF. CDR3 bases: TGTGCCAGCAGTCCGACAGGGTGGGAGACCCAGTACTTC.

This clonotype is labeled medium-sized. This beta chain lies outside the target of a library built for alpha chains; its clone size means little. The genes are TRBV28 and TRBJ1-5, with a tentative D call TRBD1 (5 bases). Germline CDR1 is MDHEN and CDR2 is SYDVKM. Between the trimmed V and J ends, which lost 6 bases and 3 bases, there was a span of 15 bases. This CDR3 is 15 amino acids long. The CDR3 DNA is TGTGCCAGCAGCCCACTTTGGGGGGACAATCAGCCCCAGCATTTT. Its protein is CASSPLWGDNQPQHF.

This clonotype is medium-sized by share. This beta chain is a stray sequence in a library constructed for alpha chains; its clone size is not meaningful. The J gene is TRBJ2-3, the V gene TRBV19, with 10 bases that match TRBD2. With 7 bases clipped from V and 4 bases from J, the junction kept 14 bases outside the gene matches. The CDR3 has 17 residues. Germline V lookup: CDR1 LNHDA, CDR2 SQIVND (reference sequence). DNA of the CDR3: TGTGCCAGTACGGTCCAGGGGTCCAGCGGGGGGGCAGATACGCAGTATTTT. Protein: CASTVQGSSGGADTQYF.

Within the sample, this clonotype is medium-sized (0.01 to 0.1%). The library was prepared for alpha chains; this beta chain is a stray read, so its frequency means little. The chain joins TRBV12-3 or TRBV12-4 to TRBJ2-3, with 12 bases matching TRBD2. This CDR3 has 16 residues. J lost 0 bases, V lost 2 bases, and 0 bases had no gene match. This chain's CDR3 is CASSLTSGGSTDTQYF. CDR3 nucleotides: TGTGCCAGCAGTTTAACTAGCGGGGGGAGCACAGATACGCAGTATTTT.

This clonotype is medium-sized (0.01 to 0.1%) in the sample. This beta chain is an unintended read in a library built for alpha chains; its size means little. CDR3 nucleotide sequence: TGTGCCAGCAGCCAAGATGGGGGGACTAGCGGGGACGAGCAGTACTTC. The encoded protein is CASSQDGGTSGDEQYF. V is TRBV4-2 and J is TRBJ2-7; 13 positions match TRBD2. This CDR3 has 16 amino acids. V shed 0 bases and J 5 bases; nucleotides not matched to a gene: 4. CDR1 LGHNA and CDR2 YNFKEQ come from the germline V gene.

In its sample, this clonotype is medium-sized. Because this beta chain is a stray read in a library intended to capture alpha chains, its abundance should not be given much weight. This rearrangement joins TRBV7-2 to TRBJ2-3; D gene unclear. The CDR3 is 15 amino acids. V shed 3 bases and J shed 0 bases, with 10 bases lying between them. From germline, CDR1 is SGHTA and CDR2 FQGNSA. This chain's CDR3 is CASSLWSSSTDTQYF. Written as DNA, the CDR3 is TGTGCCAGCAGCTTGTGGTCTTCCAGCACAGATACGCAGTATTTT.

This clonotype is medium-sized by share. As an off-target read in a library built for alpha chains, this beta chain has a frequency of little significance. V gene TRBV29-1 combines with J gene TRBJ1-2, with TRBD1 identical over 7 bases. The CDR3 spans 13 residues. Losses at the gene ends were 3 bases for V and 2 bases for J; bases not matched to a gene: 3. Per the germline V gene, CDR1 is SQVTM and CDR2 is ANQGSEA. The CDR3 loop reads CSVDTTGNYGYTF. The CDR3 nucleotides are TGCAGCGTTGACACGACAGGGAACTATGGCTACACCTTC.

This clonotype is medium-sized within its sample. Within a library made for alpha chains, this beta chain is off target, and its count is uninformative. This sequence joins TRBV13 and TRBJ2-7; no clear D gene. Germline V gene lookup returns CDR1 PRHDT and CDR2 FYEKMQ (reference sequence). The CDR3 sequence is 16 residues long. Trimming took off 6 bases at V and 1 base at J, with 19 bases between the two ends. CDR3 bases: TGTGCCAGCAGGAAAAGGTCCGGAAGTCAATCCTACGAGCAGTACTTC. Amino acid sequence: CASRKRSGSQSYEQYF.

Sample share makes this clonotype medium-sized. This beta chain represents an off-target read in a library built for alpha chains; its size is of limited meaning. The chain is built from TRBV20-1 and TRBJ2-1, with TRBD2 matching 15 bases. The CDR3 is made up of 16 amino acids. V was pared by 3 bases and J by 8 bases, with 8 bases of the junction left unmatched. Germline V CDR1 and CDR2: DFQATT, SNEGSKA (reference sequence). The CDR3: CSASGTSGRPGDEQFF. The CDR3, as DNA: TGCAGTGCTAGTGGGACTAGCGGGAGGCCGGGGGATGAGCAGTTCTTC.

This clonotype was observed a few times. This beta chain turned up in a library designed for alpha chains; as an off-target read, its abundance says little. The J gene is TRBJ1-2, the V gene TRBV6-5; D gene ambiguous. The CDR3 covers 15 residues. V was clipped by 5 bases and J by 6 bases, with 19 bases between them. CDR1 and CDR2 (germline): MNHEY, SVGAGI. CDR3 in DNA: TGTGCCAGCAGTGCCAACCCCGTAGCAGCCAATGGCTACACCTTC. Protein sequence: CASSANPVAANGYTF.

By its share, this clonotype is medium-sized. This beta chain is a stray read from a library made for alpha chains; its abundance is not meaningful. The genes are TRBV12-3 or TRBV12-4 and TRBJ1-2; no definite D call. The CDR3 loop spans 16 amino acids. With 8 bases removed from V and 2 bases from J, the gap between germline ends came to 21 bases. DNA for the CDR3: TGTGCCAGCTCTGTCGTGAGAGGAGATGTAAACTATGGCTACACCTTC. Translation gives CASSVVRGDVNYGYTF.

By share, this clonotype counts as medium-sized. Being off target in a library aimed at alpha chains, this beta chain has a size of little meaning. This chain uses TRBV28 with TRBJ1-6; tentative D call: TRBD1 (5 bases). Trimming pared 3 bases from V and 2 bases from J, leaving 11 bases between. CDR3 length: 16 residues. The germline V gene encodes CDR1 MDHEN and CDR2 SYDVKM. CDR3 amino acids: CASSLFREPYNSPLHF. The CDR3 DNA follows: TGTGCCAGCAGTTTGTTCAGGGAACCCTATAATTCACCCCTCCACTTT.

Concerning this clonotype: This beta chain turned up in a library designed for alpha chains; as an off-target read, its abundance says little. The chain uses TRBV6-2 or TRBV6-3 and TRBJ2-7; the D is unclear. CDR1 is MNHEY, CDR2 SVGEGT, per germline. V was pared by 3 bases and J by 7 bases, with 16 bases between. This CDR3 region has 14 residues. The CDR3 DNA reads TGTGCCAGCAGTTATCTGGCTGACCCGGGTGAGCAGTACTTC. Translating gives CASSYLADPGEQYF.